These 7 T cell receptor beta chains share one sample of origin, sequenced in a study of blood T cell repertoires in COVID-19. Generated by immunoSEQ multiplex PCR, the TCRdb table keeps only in-frame clones and is missing some. The table records 120,000 or so clones, nearly 90% of them present only once. The sequenced material came from peripheral blood. The receptors were sampled from a woman aged 60-70 years with COVID-19, enrolled during active disease.

The chain employs TRBV27 and TRBJ1-1; D perhaps matches TRBD1 (5 bases). Germline V gene sequence: CDR1 MNHEY, CDR2 SMNVEV (reference sequence). This CDR3 comprises 13 residues. The germline V and J ends were trimmed by 3 bases and 1 base, with 6 bases remaining between them. CDR3 in amino acids: CASSFGANTEAFF. In DNA form, the CDR3 reads TGTGCCAGCAGTTTTGGGGCGAACACTGAAGCTTTCTTT.

This chain joins TRBV9 and TRBJ2-1, with D uncertain. Germline CDR1 reads SGDLS; CDR2 reads YYNGEE. V gave up 1 base and J gave up 6 bases, with 17 bases separating them. This CDR3 contains 16 residues. This CDR3 reads CASSVFHSGLSNEQFF. The CDR3 DNA sequence: TGTGCCAGCAGCGTATTTCACAGTGGCCTCAGCAATGAGCAGTTCTTC.

The chain employs TRBV19 and TRBJ2-5, with D possibly TRBD2 on 5 matching bases. The CDR3 extends over 13 amino acids. Per germline, CDR1 LNHDA and CDR2 SQIVND (reference sequence). Between the trimmed V and J ends, which lost 7 bases and 2 bases, there was a span of 11 bases. CDR3 protein: CASTGLTQETQYF. The CDR3 coding sequence is TGTGCCAGTACAGGACTGACTCAAGAGACCCAGTACTTC.

V gene TRBV5-1 combines with J gene TRBJ2-7; TRBD1 aligns across 11 bases. The CDR3 spans 15 residues. Germline trimming cut 4 bases from V and 2 bases from J; bases unmatched to any gene: 5. The germline V gene has CDR1 SGHRS and CDR2 YFSETQ. CDR3 bases: TGCGCCAGCAGCGTCCGGACAGGGGGCACCTACGAGCAGTACTTC. Protein sequence: CASSVRTGGTYEQYF.

The genes are TRBV7-9 and TRBJ1-1, with D tentatively TRBD1 (6 bases). CDR1 is SEHNR and CDR2 is FQNEAQ in the germline V gene (reference sequence). V gave up 5 bases and J gave up 1 base, with 14 bases separating them. The length of the CDR3 is 15 residues. The CDR3 sequence is CASSPNGQPNTEAFF. In DNA, the CDR3 is TGTGCCAGCAGCCCAAACGGACAGCCGAACACTGAAGCTTTCTTT.

The chain employs TRBV12-5 and TRBJ1-6; 8 positions match TRBD1. The length of the CDR3 is 16 residues. Germline CDR1 is LGHNT and CDR2 is FRNRAP. V dropped 6 bases and J dropped 4; count of bases not matched to a gene: 8. The DNA for the CDR3 is TGTGCTAGTGGGCTACAGGGGGTTCTTTATAATTCACCCCTCCACTTT. Its protein product is CASGLQGVLYNSPLHF.

There are a few counts of this clone. The gene calls are TRBV7-3 and TRBJ2-7, with TRBD2 matching 7 bases. Germline lookup yields CDR1 SGHTA and CDR2 FQGTGA. This CDR3 has 15 amino acids. Trimming at V came to 2 bases and at J to 0 bases, leaving 4 bases not matched to a gene. CDR3 in amino acids: CASSLGGGTSYEQYF. The CDR3 coding sequence is TGTGCCAGCAGCTTAGGCGGGGGAACCTCCTACGAGCAGTACTTC. The complete variable domain, with remaining parts taken from reference TRBV7-3 and TRBJ2-7, reads GAGVSQTPSNKVTEKGKYVELRCDPISGHTALYWYRQSLGQGPEFLIYFQGTGAADDSGLPNDRFFAVRPEGSVSTLKIQRTERGDSAVYLCASSLGGGTSYEQYFGPGTRLTVT.